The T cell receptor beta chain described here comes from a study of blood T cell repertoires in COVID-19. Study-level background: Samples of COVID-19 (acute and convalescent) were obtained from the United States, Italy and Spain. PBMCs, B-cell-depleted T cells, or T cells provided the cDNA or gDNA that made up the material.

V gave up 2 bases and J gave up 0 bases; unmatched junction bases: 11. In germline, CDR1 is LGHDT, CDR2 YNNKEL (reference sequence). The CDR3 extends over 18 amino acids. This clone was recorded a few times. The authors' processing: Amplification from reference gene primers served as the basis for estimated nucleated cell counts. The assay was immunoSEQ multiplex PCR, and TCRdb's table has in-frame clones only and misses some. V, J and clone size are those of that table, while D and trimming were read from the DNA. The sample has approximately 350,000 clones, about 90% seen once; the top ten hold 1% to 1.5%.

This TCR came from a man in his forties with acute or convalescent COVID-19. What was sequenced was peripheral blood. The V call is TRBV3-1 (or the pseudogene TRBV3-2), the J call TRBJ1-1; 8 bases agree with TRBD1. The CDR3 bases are TGTGCCAGCAGCCAACTACACGGACAGGGATCCATGAACACTGAAGCTTTCTTT. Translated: CASSQLHGQGSMNTEAFF.